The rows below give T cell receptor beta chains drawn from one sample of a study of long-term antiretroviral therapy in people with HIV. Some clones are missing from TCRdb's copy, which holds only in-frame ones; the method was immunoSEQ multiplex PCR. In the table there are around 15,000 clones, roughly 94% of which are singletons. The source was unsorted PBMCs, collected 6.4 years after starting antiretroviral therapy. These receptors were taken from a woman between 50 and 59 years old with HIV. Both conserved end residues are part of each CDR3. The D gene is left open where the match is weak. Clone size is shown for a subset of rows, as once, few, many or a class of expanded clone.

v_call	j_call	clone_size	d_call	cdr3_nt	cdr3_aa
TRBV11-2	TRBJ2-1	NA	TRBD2	TGTGCCAGCAGCCGGACTACTAGCGCGTCCTACAATGAGCAGTTCTTC	CASSRTTSASYNEQFF
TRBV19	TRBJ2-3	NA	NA	TGTGCCAGTAAGGGGGGGGATAACACAGATACGCAGTATTTT	CASKGGDNTDTQYF
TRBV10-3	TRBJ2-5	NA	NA	TGTGCCATCAGTGATACCGGAGAAGAGACCCAGTACTTC	CAISDTGEETQYF
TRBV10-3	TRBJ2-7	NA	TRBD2	TGTGCCATCAGTGGGTCTAGCGGGAGTTACGAGCAGTACTTC	CAISGSSGSYEQYF
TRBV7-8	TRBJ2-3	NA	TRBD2	TGTGCCAGCAGCCCCCGGACTAGCTTGGAGTTCACAGATACGCAGTATTTT	CASSPRTSLEFTDTQYF
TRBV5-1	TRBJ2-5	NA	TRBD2	TGCGCCAGCAGCTTGGCCGGGACTAGGGGTGAGACCCAGTACTTC	CASSLAGTRGETQYF
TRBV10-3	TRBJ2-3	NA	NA	TGTGCCATCAGTGTGGGGGGCACAGATACGCAGTATTTT	CAISVGGTDTQYF
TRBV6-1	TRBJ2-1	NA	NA	TGTGCCAGCAGTGAACTGGGAGAGTCCTACAATGAGCAGTTCTTC	CASSELGESYNEQFF
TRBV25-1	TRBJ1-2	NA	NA	TGTGCCAGCAGTGAATGGGGAGTAACTAACTATGGCTACACCTTC	CASSEWGVTNYGYTF
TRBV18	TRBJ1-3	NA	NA	TGTGCCAGCTCACCACTTGGGGACCCCGGGCGTCTCTTTGGAAACACCATATATTTT	CASSPLGDPGRLFGNTIYF
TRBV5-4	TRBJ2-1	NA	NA	TGTGCCAGCAGCTCGGACAATGAGCAGTTCTTC	CASSSDNEQFF
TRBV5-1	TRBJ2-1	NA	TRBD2	TGCGCCAGCAGCTTGGAAAGCGGGAGGATCGGCAATGAGCAGTTCTTC	CASSLESGRIGNEQFF
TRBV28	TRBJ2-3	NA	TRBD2	TGTGCCAGCAGTCCCCTAGCGGGAGGCGGGGATACGCAGTATTTT	CASSPLAGGGDTQYF
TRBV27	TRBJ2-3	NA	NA	TGTGCCAGCACTGGGCAGAACACAGATACGCAGTATTTT	CASTGQNTDTQYF
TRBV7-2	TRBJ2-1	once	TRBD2	TGTGCCAGCAGCTTAGGGGGGGGAGGGTACAATGAGCAGTTCTTC	CASSLGGGGYNEQFF
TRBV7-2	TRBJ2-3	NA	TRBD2	TGTGCCAGCAGCTTAGAGAGCGGGAGATACACAGATACGCAGTATTTT	CASSLESGRYTDTQYF
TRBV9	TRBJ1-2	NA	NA	TGTGCCAGCAGGCCCGGGACCGCCCTCGGGGACTACACCTTC	CASRPGTALGDYTF
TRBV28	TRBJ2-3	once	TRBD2	TGTGCCAGCACCTCGGGCGGGAGGGGAGATACGCAGTATTTT	CASTSGGRGDTQYF
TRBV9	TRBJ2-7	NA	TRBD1	TGTGCCAGCAGTGGTTCCAGGACAGGGGGGGGCGAGCAGTACTTC	CASSGSRTGGGEQYF
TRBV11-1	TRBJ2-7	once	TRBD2	TGTGCCAGCAGCCCTGGGACTAGCGGGCCTTACGAGCAGTACTTC	CASSPGTSGPYEQYF
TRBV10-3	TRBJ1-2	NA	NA	TGTGCCATCAGTGAGATAAGCAGGGGAGCTCACTATGGCTACACCTTC	CAISEISRGAHYGYTF
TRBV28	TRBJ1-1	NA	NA	TGTGCCAGCAGCTTACCCGGGGGGACTGAAGCTTTCTTT	CASSLPGGTEAFF
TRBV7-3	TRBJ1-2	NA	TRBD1	TGTGCCAGCAGCGACCCCTGGACAGGAGACTATGGCTACACCTTC	CASSDPWTGDYGYTF
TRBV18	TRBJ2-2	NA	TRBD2	TGTGCCAGCTCACCAGGGACTAGCGCTTCCACCGGGGAGCTGTTTTTT	CASSPGTSASTGELFF
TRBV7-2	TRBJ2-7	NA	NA	TGTGCCAGCAGCTCCGACGTCTCCTACGAGCAGTACTTC	CASSSDVSYEQYF
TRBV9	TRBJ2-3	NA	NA	TGTGCCAGCAGTGCTCAGAGCACAGATACGCAGTATTTT	CASSAQSTDTQYF
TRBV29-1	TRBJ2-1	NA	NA	TGCAGCGTTGGTCGGCTAGGACCACTGAGCCGATACAATGAGCAGTTCTTC	CSVGRLGPLSRYNEQFF
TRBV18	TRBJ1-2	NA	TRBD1	TGTGCCAGCTCACCATCGACAGGGGGCAGTTATGGCTACACCTTC	CASSPSTGGSYGYTF
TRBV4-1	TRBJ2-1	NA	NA	TGCGCCAGCAGTGGAATGCGGAATGAGCAGTTCTTC	CASSGMRNEQFF
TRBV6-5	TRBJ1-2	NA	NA	TGTGCCAGCAGTTACTCCTTGGGCGGTCATGATGGCTACACCTTC	CASSYSLGGHDGYTF
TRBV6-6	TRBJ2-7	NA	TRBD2	TGTGCCAGCAGTTACTCAGGACTAGATTACGAGCAGTACTTC	CASSYSGLDYEQYF
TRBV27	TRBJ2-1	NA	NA	TGTGCCAGCAGTTTATCCGGTTTTAAGTATGATGAGCAGTTCTTC	CASSLSGFKYDEQFF
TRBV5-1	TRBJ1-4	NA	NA	TGCGCCAGCAGTTTACATCCGACGGATGAAAAACTGTTTTTT	CASSLHPTDEKLFF
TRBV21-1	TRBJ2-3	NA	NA	TGTGCCAGCAGCAAAGATCCAGGGCCTTACACAGATACGCAGTATTTT	CASSKDPGPYTDTQYF
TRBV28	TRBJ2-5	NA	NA	TGTGCCAGCAGTTTGGGCGGCCAAGAGACCCAGTACTTC	CASSLGGQETQYF
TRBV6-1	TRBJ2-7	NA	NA	TGTGCCAGCAGTGAATTTGAGACAGCCTACGAGCAGTACTTC	CASSEFETAYEQYF
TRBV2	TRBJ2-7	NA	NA	TGTGCCAGCAGTGATTTGGGTTGGAGGCAAGAGCAGTACTTC	CASSDLGWRQEQYF
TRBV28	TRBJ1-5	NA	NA	TGTGCCAGCAGTCGCCAACAGGGACAAGGGCGGCCCCAGCATTTT	CASSRQQGQGRPQHF